This T cell receptor (beta chain) was obtained from a study of tumor and adjacent non-tumor tissue in lung cancer. Study-level points and caveats: In normal lung, the top 100 clones were significantly more dominant than in tumor. Tumor tissue had significantly higher TCR diversity than normal lung.

The library came from three nested PCR rounds adapted from ARM-PCR protocols. TCRdb used MiXCR to reprocess the multiplex PCR reads, holding one entry per CDR3 protein. Among about 80,000 distinct CDR3 sequences listed, approximately 78% were seen once. CDR1 is DFQATT, CDR2 SNEGSKA, per germline (reference sequence). This CDR3 region has 12 residues. RNA was extracted from bulk tissue without any cell sorting. Distant lung tissue was collected more than 3 cm away from the tumor edge. Chemotherapy-naive patients with new lung cancer underwent thoracic surgery in China, August–November 2014. Points on this clonotype: Its target is not known. Being one base from a much bigger clone, this may be a read error.

The receptor comes from a man between 60 and 70 years old with non-small cell lung cancer. Sequencing was carried out using distant non-tumor lung tissue. The chain carries TRBV20-1 and TRBJ2-7; D might be TRBD2 (6 bases). CDR3 DNA: TGCAGTGCTAGCGGGAGCGGCTACGGGCAGTACTTC. Its protein is CSASGSGYGQYF.